This TCR beta chain was sequenced for a study of CD8 T cells in ankylosing spondylitis. Molecular-barcoded quantitative 5'-RACE produced these TCR beta libraries. TCRdb reanalysed the 5' RACE reads using MiXCR and keeps one entry per CDR3 protein. The sample holds about 360,000 distinct CDR3 sequences, roughly 15% seen once. As to this clonotype: Its cognate antigen is unknown.

Overall study findings and caveats: Clones linked to disease were reported to show significant enrichment in matched ankylosing spondylitis synovial fluid.

CDR1 and CDR2 from the germline V gene are SGHRS and YFSETQ. This CDR3 is built from 15 residues. Trimming shortened V by 4 bases and J by 1 base, and 15 bases separated the two germline ends. The chain is built from TRBV5-1 and TRBJ2-7; unclear D gene. Sequencing input: blood, either unsorted or a sorted T cell fraction (not recorded which). This clonotype originated in a male donor with ankylosing spondylitis or in good health (not recorded which). The DNA of the CDR3 is TGCGCCAGCAGCCCTGGCCTCCGAGATTCCTACGAGCAGTACTTC. It is translated as CASSPGLRDSYEQYF.